This T cell receptor beta chain was profiled in a study of Ad26.COV2.S vaccination and SARS-CoV-2 variants. Study-wide context: Administration of Ad26.COV2.S was intramuscular, either once or twice 56 days apart. Study results and limitations: Non-spike TCR breadth did not differ much between vaccine and placebo recipients. Substantial response breadth was reportedly seen for spike-specific CD8+ and CD4+ T cells after vaccination.

Treatment reported: about 20 received Ad26.COV2.S at low or high dose, single or two shots; about 5 received placebo; per-sample allocation not given. After the first vaccine or placebo injection, samples were drawn on day 63. Vaccine was an Ad26 vector expressing Wuhan-strain SARS-CoV-2 spike. Repertoires were generated with immunoSEQ multiplex PCR, while TCRdb's copy carries only in-frame clones and drops some. Of hundreds of thousands of clones in the sample, approximately 90% were seen once. Worth noting for this clone: Its antigen is not identified.

Germline lookup yields CDR1 SGHTA and CDR2 FQGNSA. The CDR3 loop spans 14 amino acids. The junction had 1 base not matched to a gene; V was cut back by 2 bases and J by 3 bases. The origin of this receptor is a person between 18 and 65 years old who received the Ad26.COV2.S COVID-19 vaccine or a placebo. The chain carries TRBV7-2 and TRBJ1-5, with 7 bases aligning to TRBD1. The starting material was peripheral blood, obtained in a trial of Ad26.COV2.S vaccine versus placebo. CDR3: CASSLTGDNQPQHF. CDR3 nucleotide sequence: TGTGCCAGCAGCTTAACAGGGGACAATCAGCCCCAGCATTTT.